This TCR beta chain was recovered during a study of T cells after yellow fever vaccination. Study-level results: Researchers noted that a small share of clonotypes showed up in both CD4 and CD8 compartments. Most clones from primary vaccination were detected again post-booster (just over 95% CD4, about 88% CD8). The secondary response was weaker but peaked faster, day 5 versus 15.

This clonotype was counted a few times. What it recognizes is unknown. Template switching by 5'RACE produced TCR cDNA, adding a universal primer site and UMIs. MiXCR was run by TCRdb on the 5' RACE reads, yielding one entry per CDR3 protein. This sample carries some 240,000 distinct CDR3 sequences, roughly 4% of them seen once, and the ten largest clones take around a fifth. The input for sequencing was PBMCs, taken 15 days after the yellow fever booster vaccination. The sequence was collected from a man aged 18 to 35 who received the YFV17D yellow fever vaccine.

The CDR3 region is CATREGGADGYTF. The CDR3 DNA reads TGTGCCACCCGGGAAGGGGGCGCCGATGGCTACACCTTC. The rearrangement uses TRBV15 and TRBJ1-2; the match to TRBD1 covers 7 bases. CDR1 is LNHNV and CDR2 is YYDKDF in the germline V gene (reference sequence). Germline trimming cut 8 bases from V and 6 bases from J; bases unmatched to any gene: 9. The CDR3 contains 13 residues.